The T cell receptor (beta chain) under discussion was sequenced for a study of blood T cells in healthy people across ages. This clonotype was counted a single time. This CDR3 is built from 17 residues. Trimming took 1 base from V and 13 from J; bases not matched to a gene: 17. Germline CDR1 reads SGDLS; CDR2 reads YYNGEE. A second PCR, run for roughly 7 to 12 cycles, used a sample-barcoded 5' primer plus a J-beta primer mix. From the 5' RACE reads, TCRdb called clonotypes with MiXCR, one entry per CDR3 protein. Of 600,000 to 850,000 distinct CDR3 sequences listed, roughly 45% were seen once; the top ten hold approximately 22%.

The sequence came from a woman aged 55-70 years in good health. The source material was blood. The chain carries TRBV9 and TRBJ2-1; 10 bases fit TRBD2. The CDR3 loop is CASSVTSGVARQETQFF. The CDR3, as DNA: TGTGCCAGCAGCGTAACTAGCGGGGTAGCCCGCCAAGAGACCCAGTTCTTC.